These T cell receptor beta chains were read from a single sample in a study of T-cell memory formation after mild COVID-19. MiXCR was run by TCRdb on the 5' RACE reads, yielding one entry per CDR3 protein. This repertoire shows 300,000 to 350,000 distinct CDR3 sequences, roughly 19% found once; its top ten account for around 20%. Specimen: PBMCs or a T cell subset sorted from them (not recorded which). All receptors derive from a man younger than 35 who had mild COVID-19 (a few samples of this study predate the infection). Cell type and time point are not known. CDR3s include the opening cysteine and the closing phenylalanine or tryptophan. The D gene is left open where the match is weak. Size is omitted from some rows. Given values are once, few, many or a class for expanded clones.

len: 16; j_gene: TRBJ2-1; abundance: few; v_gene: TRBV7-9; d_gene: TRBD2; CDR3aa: CASSLALAGVYNEQFF; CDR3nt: TGTGCCAGCAGCTTAGCACTAGCGGGGGTATACAATGAGCAGTTCTTC
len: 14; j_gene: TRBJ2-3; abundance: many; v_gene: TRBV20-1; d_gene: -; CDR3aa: CSARDPASTDTQYF; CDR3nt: TGCAGTGCTAGAGATCCGGCAAGCACAGATACGCAGTATTTT
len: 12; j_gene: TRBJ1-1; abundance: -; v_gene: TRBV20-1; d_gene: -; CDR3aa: CSARAGRTEAFF; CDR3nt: TGCAGTGCTAGGGCAGGGAGGACTGAAGCTTTCTTT
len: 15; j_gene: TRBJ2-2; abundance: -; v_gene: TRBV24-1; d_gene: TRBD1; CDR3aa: CATSGDRVGTGELFF; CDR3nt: TGTGCCACCAGTGGGGACAGGGTCGGAACCGGGGAGCTGTTTTTT
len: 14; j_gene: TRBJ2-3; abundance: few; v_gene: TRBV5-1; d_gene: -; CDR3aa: CASSRQEITDTQYF; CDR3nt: TGCGCCAGCAGTCGACAGGAGATCACAGATACGCAGTATTTT
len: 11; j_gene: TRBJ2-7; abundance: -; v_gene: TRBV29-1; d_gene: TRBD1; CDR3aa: CSGTGLDEQYF; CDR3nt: TGCAGTGGGACAGGGCTGGACGAGCAGTACTTC
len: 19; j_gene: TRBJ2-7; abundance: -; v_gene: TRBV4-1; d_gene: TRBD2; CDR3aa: CASSQDSVSWRGASYEQYF; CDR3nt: TGCGCCAGCAGCCAAGATAGCGTGTCTTGGCGGGGGGCCTCCTACGAGCAGTACTTC
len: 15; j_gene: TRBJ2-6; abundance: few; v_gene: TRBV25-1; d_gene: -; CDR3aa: CASSLTISGANVLTF; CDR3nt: TGTGCCAGCAGTTTAACGATCTCTGGGGCCAACGTCCTGACTTTC
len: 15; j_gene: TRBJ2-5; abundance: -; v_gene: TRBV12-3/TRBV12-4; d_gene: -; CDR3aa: CASSSTAEGWETQYF; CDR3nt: TGTGCCAGCAGTTCGACTGCCGAAGGTTGGGAGACCCAGTACTTC
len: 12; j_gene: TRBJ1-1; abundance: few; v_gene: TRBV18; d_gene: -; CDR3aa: CASSPRGAEAFF; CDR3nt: TGTGCCAGCTCACCTCGGGGGGCTGAAGCTTTCTTT
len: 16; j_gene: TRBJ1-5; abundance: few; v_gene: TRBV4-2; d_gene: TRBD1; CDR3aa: CASSQDSTGVNQPQHF; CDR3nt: TGTGCCAGCAGCCAAGATTCTACAGGGGTGAATCAGCCCCAGCATTTT
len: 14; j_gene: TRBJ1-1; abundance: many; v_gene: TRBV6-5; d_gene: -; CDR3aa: CASSHLTGGTEAFF; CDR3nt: TGTGCCAGCAGCCATCTGACAGGTGGCACTGAAGCTTTCTTT
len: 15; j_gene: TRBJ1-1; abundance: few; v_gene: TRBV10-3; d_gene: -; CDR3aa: CAISVELGPNTEAFF; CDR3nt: TGTGCCATCAGTGTAGAGTTAGGACCGAACACTGAAGCTTTCTTT
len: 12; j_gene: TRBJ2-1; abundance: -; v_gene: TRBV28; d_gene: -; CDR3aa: CASSLSRQEVFF; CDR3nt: TGTGCCAGCAGTTTATCTAGACAGGAGGTGTTCTTC
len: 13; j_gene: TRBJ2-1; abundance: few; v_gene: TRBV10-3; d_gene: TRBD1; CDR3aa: CAIRGQGEYEQFF; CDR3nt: TGTGCCATCCGCGGACAGGGGGAGTATGAGCAGTTCTTC
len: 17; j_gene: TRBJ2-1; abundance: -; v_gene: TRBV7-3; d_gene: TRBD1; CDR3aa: CASSPTGGESLYNEQFF; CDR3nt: TGTGCCAGCAGCCCTACAGGGGGCGAAAGCTTGTACAATGAGCAGTTCTTC
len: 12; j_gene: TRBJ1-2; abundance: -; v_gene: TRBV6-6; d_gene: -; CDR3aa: CASKKASYGYTF; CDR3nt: TGTGCCAGCAAAAAGGCCAGTTATGGCTACACCTTC
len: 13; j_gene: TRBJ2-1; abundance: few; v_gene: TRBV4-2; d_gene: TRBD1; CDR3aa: CASSPDRVGTQFF; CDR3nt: TGTGCCAGCAGCCCCGACAGGGTTGGAACACAGTTCTTC
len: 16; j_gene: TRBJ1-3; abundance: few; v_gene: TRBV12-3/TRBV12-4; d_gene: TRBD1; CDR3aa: CASSFGTVVVGNTIYF; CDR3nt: TGTGCCAGCAGTTTTGGGACAGTCGTTGTTGGAAACACCATATATTTT
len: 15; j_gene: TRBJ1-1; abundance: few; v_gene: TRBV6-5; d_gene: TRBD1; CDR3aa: CASSQTLTGGTEAFF; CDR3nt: TGTGCCAGCAGTCAGACCCTAACAGGGGGGACTGAAGCTTTCTTT
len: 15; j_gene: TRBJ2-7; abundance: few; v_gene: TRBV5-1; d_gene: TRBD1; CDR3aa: CASSAPGQGYYEQYF; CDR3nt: TGCGCCAGCAGCGCTCCGGGACAGGGGTACTACGAGCAGTACTTC
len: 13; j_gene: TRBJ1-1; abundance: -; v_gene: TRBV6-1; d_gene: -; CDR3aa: CATAEDYYGEAFF; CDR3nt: TGTGCCACCGCCGAAGACTACTACGGTGAAGCTTTCTTT
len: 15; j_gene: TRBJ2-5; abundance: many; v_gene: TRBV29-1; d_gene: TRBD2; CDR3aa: CSVDPSGGVRETQYF; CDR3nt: TGCAGCGTTGACCCTAGCGGGGGGGTCCGGGAGACCCAGTACTTC
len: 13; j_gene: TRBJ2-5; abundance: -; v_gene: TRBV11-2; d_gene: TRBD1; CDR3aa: CASSSRQGETQYF; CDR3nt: TGTGCCAGCAGCTCCCGACAGGGGGAGACCCAGTACTTC
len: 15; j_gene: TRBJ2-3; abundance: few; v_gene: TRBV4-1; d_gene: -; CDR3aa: CASSQSWRSTDTQYF; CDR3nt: TGCGCCAGCAGCCAAAGCTGGCGGTCCACAGATACGCAGTATTTT
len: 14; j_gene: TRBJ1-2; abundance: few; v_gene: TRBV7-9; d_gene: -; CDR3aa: CASSWPGAVYGYTF; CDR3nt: TGTGCCAGCAGCTGGCCCGGGGCGGTCTATGGCTACACCTTC
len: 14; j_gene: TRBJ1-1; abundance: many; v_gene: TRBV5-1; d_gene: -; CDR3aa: CASSSQGYRTEAFF; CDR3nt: TGCGCCAGCAGCTCACAGGGTTATCGGACTGAAGCTTTCTTT
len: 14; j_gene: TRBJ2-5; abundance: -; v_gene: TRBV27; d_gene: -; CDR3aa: CASSLYGYQETQYF; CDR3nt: TGTGCCAGCAGTTTATACGGGTACCAAGAGACCCAGTACTTC
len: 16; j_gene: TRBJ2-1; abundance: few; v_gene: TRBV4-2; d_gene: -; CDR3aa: CASSQGAGGAVLEQFF; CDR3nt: TGTGCCAGCAGCCAAGGAGCCGGGGGAGCTGTTCTTGAGCAGTTCTTC
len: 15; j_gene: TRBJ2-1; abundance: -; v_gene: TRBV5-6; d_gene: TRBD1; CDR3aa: CASRSRDRGPNEQFF; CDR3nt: TGTGCCAGCAGATCCCGGGACAGGGGGCCGAATGAGCAGTTCTTC
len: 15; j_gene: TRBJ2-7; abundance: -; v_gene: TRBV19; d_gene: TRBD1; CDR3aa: CASSDGQGFRYEQYF; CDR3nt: TGTGCCAGTAGTGATGGACAGGGGTTCCGTTACGAGCAGTACTTC
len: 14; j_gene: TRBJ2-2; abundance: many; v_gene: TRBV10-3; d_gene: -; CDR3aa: CAITGSIGTGELFF; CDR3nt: TGTGCCATCACGGGGAGCATTGGCACCGGGGAGCTGTTTTTT
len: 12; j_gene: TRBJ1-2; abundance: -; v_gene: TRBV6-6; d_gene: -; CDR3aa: CASTGTLGGYTF; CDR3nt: TGTGCCAGCACCGGGACGCTCGGTGGCTACACCTTC
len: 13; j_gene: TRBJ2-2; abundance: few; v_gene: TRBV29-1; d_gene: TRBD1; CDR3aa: CSGQGANTGELFF; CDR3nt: TGCAGCGGGCAGGGGGCTAACACCGGGGAGCTGTTTTTT
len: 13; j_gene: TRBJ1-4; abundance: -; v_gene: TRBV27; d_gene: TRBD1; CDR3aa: CASAGQGSEKLFF; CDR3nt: TGTGCCAGCGCGGGACAGGGAAGTGAAAAACTGTTTTTT
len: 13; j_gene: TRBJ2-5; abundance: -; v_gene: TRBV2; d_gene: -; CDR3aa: CASSEGLGETQYF; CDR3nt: TGTGCCAGCAGTGAAGGACTTGGAGAGACCCAGTACTTC